This T cell receptor beta chain emerged from a study of T cell responses to AZD1222 COVID-19 vaccine (dated by TCRdb to about 2021). With regard to the full study: AZD1222 recipients with second doses at about 4 weeks or about 12 weeks were pooled, because spike-specific TCR depth and breadth did not differ between schedules. A total of 230 or so trial participants underwent TCR sequencing, of whom 200 to 220 received two doses of AZD1222 and 26 received two doses of the MenACWY control vaccine. Trial participants were enrolled into age subgroups of 18-55, 56-69 and 70-plus years, which contained around 150, 29 and 61 TCR-sequenced participants, respectively.

The time point label corresponds to: baseline before first vaccination. The vaccinee samples were drawn from two UK trials, COV001 and COV002, one of which was a single-blind randomized controlled phase 2/3 trial testing AZD1222 (ChAdOx1 nCoV-19) in healthy adults. For TCRbeta chain sequencing, PBMC samples from trial participants were taken at day 0 and at day 28 after the second dose. The CDR3 has 13 amino acids, counting the end cysteine and phenylalanine. Of the read, only the CDR3 DNA is kept; its 39 bases are in frame from base 1. A distance of 14 bases separates the germline ends of V and J, which lose 5 bases and 3 bases respectively. CDR1 and CDR2 were assigned from the germline V gene as SQVTM and ANQGSEA. On this clone itself: The antigen this receptor binds is unknown. Per-nucleotide qualities are absent, and no much larger clonotype sits a single base away.

The CDR3 regions of human TCRbeta chains were analyzed by immunosequencing. Per the original workflow: Repertoire TCRs were matched against a reference library of SARS-CoV-2-specific TCRs generated with the MIRA antigen-specificity platform. Breadth was defined as the fraction of unique TCRs that were SARS-CoV-2-associated, and depth was defined as the fraction of total T cells that were SARS-CoV-2-associated. Using the MIRA data, every spike-specific TCR was mapped to the spike region that the TCR reacted to and assigned to either a CD4 or a CD8 class. Log10-transformed breadth and depth values were compared by one-way ANOVA with Sidak's multiple comparisons tests. This immuneACCESS table, as held by TCRdb, lists in-frame sequences with V and J called but not all clones. Of the missing ones, under half trace to an unresolved V gene in checked studies; the others have no known cause. The DNA gave D and trimming, while V, J and clone size come from that table. Across this sample there are approximately 190,000 clones, with roughly 93% seen only once. Of the sample, approximately 0.98% falls within the top ten clones.

Results and caveats for the whole study, not just this receptor: Participants were mostly white British and included more females than males, and it was suggested by the authors that clonal diversity may have been underestimated. Conclusions about previously exposed vaccinees are limited because only a handful of AZD1222 recipients were SARS-CoV-2 seropositive at baseline. A significant rise in spike-specific TCR breadth and depth was observed after two AZD1222 doses relative to day 0 and relative to MenACWY recipients. Because no samples from the day 14 peak response were available, repertoires could be characterized only after the peak T cell response. The whole spike protein was spanned by vaccine-associated CD4 TCRs, and dominant responses were seen in regions 160-218 and 743-854. Nearly half of unique spike-specific TCRs reportedly recognized epitopes outside regions mutated in the B.1.351 and B.1.1.7 variants. The 56-69-year group was small, and its depth increase did not reach significance, likely because of low power.

This receptor chain uses TRBV29-1 and TRBJ2-7; the D segment cannot be called with confidence. This specimen consisted of peripheral blood, obtained on day 0 of AZD1222 vaccination. This receptor was obtained from an adult in good health. CDR3 protein: CSVCLVTSYEQYF. The DNA sequence is as follows: TGCAGCGTTTGTCTGGTCACAAGCTACGAGCAGTACTTC.